The T cell receptor beta chain described here comes from a study of cytomegalovirus exposure and HLA in healthy donors. The study's findings and limits: Later on, a genetic analysis was performed. It linked a missense variant in DCLRE1C with V- and J-gene trimming of TCR beta. Some highly shared sequence variants likely arose as a pipeline artifact. Later analysis suggested most CMV-associated TCR beta chains were HLA-restricted.

PCR employed 60 Vbeta and 13 Jbeta primers. Measured with immunoSEQ multiplex PCR; TCRdb has only the in-frame clones, and not every one. The sample gives about 130,000 clones, 82% of which show up once; 1% to 1.5% is in the top ten. V gave up 2 bases and J gave up 3 bases; unmatched junction bases: 4. Per the germline V gene, CDR1 is SGHRS and CDR2 is YFSETQ. The CDR3 contains 14 residues. Worth noting for this clone: Its antigen is unknown.

This clonotype originated in a boy aged 10-17 years in good health and CMV-seronegative. The sample consisted of PBMCs. The genes are TRBV5-1 and TRBJ1-1; 7 bases line up with TRBD1. As DNA, the CDR3 is TGCGCCAGCAGCTTTAGGGACAGCTACACTGAAGCTTTCTTT. Amino acid sequence: CASSFRDSYTEAFF.